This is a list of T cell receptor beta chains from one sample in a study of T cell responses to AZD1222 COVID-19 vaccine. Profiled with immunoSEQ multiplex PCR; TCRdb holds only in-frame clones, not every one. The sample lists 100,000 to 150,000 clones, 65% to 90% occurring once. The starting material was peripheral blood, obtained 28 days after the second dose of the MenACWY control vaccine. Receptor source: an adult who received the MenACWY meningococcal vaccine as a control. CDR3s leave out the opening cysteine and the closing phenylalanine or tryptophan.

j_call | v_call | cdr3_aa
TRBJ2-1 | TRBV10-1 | ASSGQAPLQPYNEQF
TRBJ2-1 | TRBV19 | ASMGSASGSHLYNEQF
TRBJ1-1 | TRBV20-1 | SARDPPGAF
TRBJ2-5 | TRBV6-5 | ASSPAVGYTETQY
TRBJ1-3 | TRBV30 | AWKGSRGVGVGNTIY
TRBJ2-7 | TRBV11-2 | ASSSWTSGSSYEQY
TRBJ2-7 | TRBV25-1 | ASSELRGTGAIYEQY
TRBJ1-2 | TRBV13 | ASRALGQGDAMGEGYT
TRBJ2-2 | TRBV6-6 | ASRTPGPNTGELF
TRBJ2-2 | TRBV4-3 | ASALSVPNTGELF
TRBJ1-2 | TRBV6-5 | ASSSGDYGYT
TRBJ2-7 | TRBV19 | ASSIRGDGASYEQY
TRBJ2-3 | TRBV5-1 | ASSQGLEDTQY
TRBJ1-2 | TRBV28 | ASSFSTGFYGYT
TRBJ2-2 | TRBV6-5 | ASMASGDTGELF
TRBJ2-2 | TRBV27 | ASSSKGTGFPWELF